Each of the 13 T cell receptor beta chains below was sequenced from the same sample in a study of control samples from healthy donors and cancer patients. TCRdb's copy holds only in-frame clones and misses some; the assay was immunoSEQ multiplex PCR. The sample lists some 78,000 clones; around nine tenths were seen once. The sequenced material came from blood. These TCRs come from a woman in her sixties in good health.

This chain connects TRBV6-6 to TRBJ1-2; no firm D call. Trimming stripped 0 bases from V and 3 bases from J, with 8 bases between. Per the germline V gene, CDR1 is MNHNY and CDR2 is SVGAGI (reference sequence). This CDR3 contains 14 residues. CDR3 sequence (DNA): TGTGCCAGCAGTTACTCGGGCGGGGACTATGGCTACACCTTC. Translating gives CASSYSGGDYGYTF.

This clone occurred a few times. V usage is TRBV19 and J usage is TRBJ2-7, with D maybe TRBD1 (6 bases). CDR1 and CDR2 from the germline V gene are LNHDA and SQIVND (reference sequence). This CDR3 has 14 amino acids. The V end lost 2 bases, the J end lost 2 bases, and 10 bases lay between the germline ends. In nucleotides, the CDR3 is TGTGCCAGTAGTATATTCAGGGGCCCCTACGAGCAGTACTTC. Its translation is CASSIFRGPYEQYF.

The chain recombines TRBV7-2 with TRBJ1-6, with D perhaps TRBD1 (6 bases). This CDR3 is built from 17 residues. V was pared by 7 bases and J by 3 bases, with 19 bases between. Per the germline V gene, CDR1 is SGHTA and CDR2 is FQGNSA. The CDR3 DNA sequence: TGTGCCAGCACCCGTCCCCGGGACACTTACTATAATTCACCCCTCCACTTT. Protein product: CASTRPRDTYYNSPLHF.

This chain uses TRBV11-2 with TRBJ1-5; maybe TRBD1 (5 bases). V lost 5 bases and J 5 bases, leaving 16 bases between the germline ends. This CDR3 region has 15 residues. Germline lookup yields CDR1 SGHAT and CDR2 FQNNGV. The CDR3 here is CASSLRNGAHQPQHF. CDR3 nucleotide sequence: TGTGCCAGCAGCCTTAGAAACGGGGCCCATCAGCCCCAGCATTTT.

V and J are TRBV5-4 and TRBJ1-2; no firm D call. V dropped 4 bases and J dropped 2 bases, with 12 bases sitting between them. The CDR3 contains 14 residues. Germline V gene lookup returns CDR1 SGHNT and CDR2 YYREEE (reference sequence). CDR3 protein: CASSARRQNYGYTF. The CDR3 DNA reads TGTGCCAGCAGCGCCCGGCGGCAGAACTATGGCTACACCTTC.

This chain links TRBV28 with TRBJ2-5, with D perhaps TRBD1 (5 bases). V was pared by 9 bases and J by 0 bases, with 17 bases between. There are 15 residues in the CDR3. CDR1 and CDR2 from the germline V gene are MDHEN and SYDVKM. This chain's CDR3 is CASRQGQTYQETQYF. The CDR3 region has the DNA TGTGCCAGTAGACAAGGACAAACGTACCAAGAGACCCAGTACTTC.

This clone was detected only once. The chain recombines TRBV29-1 with TRBJ1-1; D gene uncertain. The CDR3 loop spans 12 amino acids. Germline-derived CDR1 and CDR2 are SQVTM and ANQGSEA. The V and J ends lost 4 bases and 1 base respectively, with 7 bases between them. The CDR3 DNA reads as TGCAGCGTTGTTGAAAGGAACACTGAAGCTTTCTTT. As protein: CSVVERNTEAFF.

This chain uses TRBV30 with TRBJ1-1; tentative D call: TRBD1 (5 bases). The ends were cut back, 1 base at V and 7 bases at J, with 13 bases in the middle. The CDR3 is 13 residues long. In germline, CDR1 is GTSNPN, CDR2 SVGIG (reference sequence). CDR3: CAWSAGRGGEAFF. CDR3 DNA: TGTGCCTGGAGTGCGGGTAGGGGTGGTGAAGCTTTCTTT. The variable domain in full, with the rest retrieved from reference TRBV30 and TRBJ1-1, is SQTIHQWPATLVQPVGSPLSLECTVEGTSNPNLYWYRQAAGRGLQLLFYSVGIGQISSEVPQNLSASRPQDRQFILSSKKLLLSDSGFYLCAWSAGRGGEAFFGQGTRLTVV.

The rearrangement uses TRBV4-3 and TRBJ2-2; no clear D. The germline gives CDR1 LGHNA, CDR2 YSLEER. The ends were cut back, 0 bases at V and 0 bases at J, with 5 bases in the middle. The CDR3 covers 15 residues. As DNA, the CDR3 is TGCGCCAGCAGCCAAGAGGGTTCGAACACCGGGGAGCTGTTTTTT. Encoded protein: CASSQEGSNTGELFF.

V usage is TRBV4-1 and J usage is TRBJ2-1; D might be TRBD2 (6 bases). The CDR3 consists of 17 residues. The V gene's germline CDR1 is MGHRA and CDR2 YSYEKL. Trimming cost V 2 bases and J 5 bases, with 19 bases left between them. The CDR3 loop is CASSQRLDGRPDNEQFF. The CDR3 coding sequence is TGCGCCAGCAGCCAAAGGCTCGACGGGAGACCGGACAATGAGCAGTTCTTC.

The chain recombines TRBV6-6 with TRBJ2-2; the D is unclear. V lost 2 bases, J lost 3 bases, and 4 bases lay in between. Per the germline V gene, CDR1 is MNHNY and CDR2 is SVGAGI (reference sequence). CDR3 length equals 13 residues. The CDR3, as DNA: TGTGCCAGCAGTTACCGGGACACCGGGGAGCTGTTTTTT. This codes for CASSYRDTGELFF.

CDR3 nucleotides: TGTGCCACCAGTGACGGGACAGGGGAGGTGGAGGAGACCCAGTACTTC. It codes for CATSDGTGEVEETQYF. The genes are TRBV24-1 and TRBJ2-5; 10 bases align to TRBD1. The germline CDR1 and CDR2 sequences are KGHDR and SFDVKD. V gave up 4 bases and J gave up 5 bases; unmatched junction bases: 9. The CDR3 covers 16 residues.

The chain recombines TRBV27 with TRBJ1-1; D is ambiguous. Trimming removed 0 bases at V and 3 bases at J, with 11 bases between. The CDR3 covers 15 residues. Looked up from germline, CDR1 is MNHEY and CDR2 is SMNVEV (reference sequence). The CDR3 DNA is TGTGCCAGCAGTTTATCGACTGACGGGGACACTGAAGCTTTCTTT. Translation gives CASSLSTDGDTEAFF.